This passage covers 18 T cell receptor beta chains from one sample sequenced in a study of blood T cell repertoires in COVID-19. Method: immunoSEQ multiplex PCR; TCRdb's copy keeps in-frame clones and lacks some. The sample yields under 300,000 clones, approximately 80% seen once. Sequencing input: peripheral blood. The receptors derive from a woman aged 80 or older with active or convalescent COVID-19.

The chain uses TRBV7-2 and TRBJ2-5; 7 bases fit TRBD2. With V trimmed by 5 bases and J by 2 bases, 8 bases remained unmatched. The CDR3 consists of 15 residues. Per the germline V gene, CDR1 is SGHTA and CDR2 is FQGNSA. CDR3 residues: CASSPPGGGQETQYF. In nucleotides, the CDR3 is TGTGCCAGCAGCCCGCCGGGGGGAGGTCAAGAGACCCAGTACTTC.

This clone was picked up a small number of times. This chain's CDR3 is CASNRQGAYEQYF. The DNA of the CDR3 is TGTGCCAGCAACCGACAGGGAGCCTACGAGCAGTACTTC. The chain uses TRBV6-5 and TRBJ2-7; TRBD1 matches at 7 bases. The germline V gene encodes CDR1 MNHEY and CDR2 SVGAGI. V lost 7 bases, J lost 2 bases, and 5 bases stayed unmatched. The CDR3 is made up of 13 amino acids.

In DNA, the CDR3 is TGTGCCAGTAGCCCCCCCCGACAGGGCCCTGGGACAGATACGCAGTATTTT. Residues: CASSPPRQGPGTDTQYF. The chain joins TRBV19 to TRBJ2-3; 7 bases are a match to TRBD1. The V gene's germline CDR1 is LNHDA and CDR2 SQIVND (reference sequence). V gave up 6 bases and J gave up 3 bases; unmatched junction bases: 15. The CDR3 contains 17 residues.

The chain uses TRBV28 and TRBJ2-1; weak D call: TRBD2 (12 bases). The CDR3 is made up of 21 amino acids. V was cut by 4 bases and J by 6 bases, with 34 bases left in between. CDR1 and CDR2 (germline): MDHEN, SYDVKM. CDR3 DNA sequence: TGTGCCAGCAGTTCGAGGACAGGGGGCGCTCGGCTAGCGGGAGGGTTCAATGAGCAGTTCTTC. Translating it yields CASSSRTGGARLAGGFNEQFF.

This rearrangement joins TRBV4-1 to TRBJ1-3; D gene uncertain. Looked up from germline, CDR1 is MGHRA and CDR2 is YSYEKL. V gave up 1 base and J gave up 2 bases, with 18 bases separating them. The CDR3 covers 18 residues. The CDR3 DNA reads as TGCGCCAGCAGCCAAGGAATAGCGACGGGGAATGCTGGAAACACCATATATTTT. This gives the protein CASSQGIATGNAGNTIYF.

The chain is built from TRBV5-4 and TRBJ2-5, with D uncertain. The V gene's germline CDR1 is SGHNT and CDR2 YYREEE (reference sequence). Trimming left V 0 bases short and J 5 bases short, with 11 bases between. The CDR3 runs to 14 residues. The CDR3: CASSLGGGTETQYF. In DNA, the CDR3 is TGTGCCAGCAGCTTGGGAGGTGGCACTGAGACCCAGTACTTC.

CDR3 sequence: CASSQSGTGYYEQFF. CDR3 sequence (DNA): TGTGCCAGCAGCCAGTCCGGGACAGGGTATTATGAGCAGTTCTTC. The chain employs TRBV6-5 and TRBJ2-1, with TRBD1 matching 9 bases. V dropped 6 bases and J dropped 8; count of bases not matched to a gene: 11. The CDR3 consists of 15 residues. CDR1 is MNHEY and CDR2 is SVGAGI in the germline V gene.

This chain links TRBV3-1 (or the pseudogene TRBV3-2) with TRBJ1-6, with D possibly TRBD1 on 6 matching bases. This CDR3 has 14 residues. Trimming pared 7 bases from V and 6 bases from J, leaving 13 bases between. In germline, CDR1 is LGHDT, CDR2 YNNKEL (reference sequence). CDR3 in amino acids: CASTQGTPNSPLHF. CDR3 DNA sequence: TGTGCCAGCACCCAGGGGACACCTAATTCACCCCTCCACTTT.

The DNA for the CDR3 is TGTGCCAGCAGCCCCAGGACAGGGGGATATGGCTACACCTTC. Amino acid sequence: CASSPRTGGYGYTF. This chain connects TRBV7-8 to TRBJ1-2, with 10 bases identical to TRBD1. CDR1 and CDR2 (germline): SGHVS, FQNEAQ. This CDR3 has 14 residues. V shed 5 bases and J 5 bases; nucleotides not matched to a gene: 5.

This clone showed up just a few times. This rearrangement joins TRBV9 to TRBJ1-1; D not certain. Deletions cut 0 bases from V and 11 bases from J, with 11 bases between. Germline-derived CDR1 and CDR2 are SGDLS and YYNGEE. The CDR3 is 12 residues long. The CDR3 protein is CASSVVETRAFF. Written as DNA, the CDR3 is TGTGCCAGCAGCGTAGTCGAGACACGGGCTTTCTTT.

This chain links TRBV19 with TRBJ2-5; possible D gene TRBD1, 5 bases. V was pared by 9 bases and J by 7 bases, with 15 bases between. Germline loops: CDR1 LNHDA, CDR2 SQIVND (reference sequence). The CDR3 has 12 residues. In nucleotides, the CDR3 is TGTGCCAGCTCGCCCAGCCAGGGGACCCAGTACTTC. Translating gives CASSPSQGTQYF.

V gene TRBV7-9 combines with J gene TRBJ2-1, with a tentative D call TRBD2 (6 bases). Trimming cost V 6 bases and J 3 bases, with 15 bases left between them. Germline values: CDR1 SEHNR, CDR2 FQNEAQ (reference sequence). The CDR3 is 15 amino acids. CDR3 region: CASRPGVFLYNEQFF. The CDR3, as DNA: TGTGCCAGCAGACCGGGGGTCTTCCTCTACAATGAGCAGTTCTTC.

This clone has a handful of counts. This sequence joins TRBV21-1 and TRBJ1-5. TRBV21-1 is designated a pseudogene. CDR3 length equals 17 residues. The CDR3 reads CASTLPPREGVLQPQHF. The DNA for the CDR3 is TGTGCCAGCACCCTACCCCCCAGGGAGGGTGTACTACAGCCCCAGCATTTT.

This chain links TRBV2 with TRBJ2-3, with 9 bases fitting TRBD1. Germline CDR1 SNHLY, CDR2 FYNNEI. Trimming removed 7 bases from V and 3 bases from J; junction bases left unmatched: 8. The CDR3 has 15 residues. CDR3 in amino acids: CASTFWGTGTDTQYF. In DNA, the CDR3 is TGTGCCAGCACCTTCTGGGGGACAGGGACAGATACGCAGTATTTT.

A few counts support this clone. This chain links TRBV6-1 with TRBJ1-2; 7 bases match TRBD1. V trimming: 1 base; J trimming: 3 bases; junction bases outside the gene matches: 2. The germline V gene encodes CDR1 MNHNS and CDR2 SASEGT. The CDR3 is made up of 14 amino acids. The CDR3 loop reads CASSEGQGDYGYTF. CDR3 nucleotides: TGTGCCAGCAGTGAAGGACAGGGAGACTATGGCTACACCTTC.

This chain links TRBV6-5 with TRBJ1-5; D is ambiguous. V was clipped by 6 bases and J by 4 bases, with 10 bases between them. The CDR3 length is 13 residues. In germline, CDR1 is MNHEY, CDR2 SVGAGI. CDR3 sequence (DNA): TGTGCCAGCAGCAACCGAGAGAATCAGCCCCAGCATTTT. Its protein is CASSNRENQPQHF.

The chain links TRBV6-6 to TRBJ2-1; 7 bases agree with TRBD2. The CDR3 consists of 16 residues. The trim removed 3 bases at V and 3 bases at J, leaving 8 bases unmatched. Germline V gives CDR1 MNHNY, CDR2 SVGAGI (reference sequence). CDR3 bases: TGTGCCAGCAGTTATCAACTAGCGAGTAACTACAATGAGCAGTTCTTC. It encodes CASSYQLASNYNEQFF.

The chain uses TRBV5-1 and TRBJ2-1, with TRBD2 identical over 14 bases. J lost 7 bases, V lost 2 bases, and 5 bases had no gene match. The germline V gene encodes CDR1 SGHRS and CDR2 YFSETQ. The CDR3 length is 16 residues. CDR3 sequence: CASSFGTSGRGNEQFF. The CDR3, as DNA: TGCGCCAGCAGCTTTGGGACTAGCGGGAGAGGTAATGAGCAGTTCTTC.